A selection of T cell receptor beta chains follows, all from one sample in a study of identical twins. TCRdb recomputed calls from the 5' RACE reads with MiXCR, one row per CDR3 protein. There are approximately 700,000 distinct CDR3 sequences in the sample; 15% to 20% occur only once, and 13% lies in the top ten. A further study also used this sample, focusing on T cells expressing NK-cell markers.

Sequencing input: PBMCs. The origin of the receptors is a young woman in good health. CDR3s leave out the opening cysteine and the closing phenylalanine or tryptophan. Some rows have no size entry. The others give once, few or many, or a class for an expanded clone.

V gene,clone size,J gene,CDR3 protein
TRBV2,NA,TRBJ2-3,ANGLLDDTDTQY
TRBV7-3,NA,TRBJ2-1,ASSLTLSTNYNEQF
TRBV19,NA,TRBJ1-5,ASSTNVGNQPQH
TRBV12-5,few,TRBJ2-1,ASGLSLADNEQF
TRBV3-1,few,TRBJ2-1,ASSQASGSSYNEQF
TRBV20-1,NA,TRBJ2-1,SATAGLRNEQF
TRBV7-9,once,TRBJ1-2,ASSPPRGANYGYT
TRBV2,NA,TRBJ2-7,ASSRDGTHVQY
TRBV10-3,NA,TRBJ1-3,AISPSGQGYGNTIY
TRBV6-6,NA,TRBJ2-3,ASSYSSSDTQY
TRBV14,few,TRBJ2-2,ASSSMGDYTNTGELF
TRBV9,few,TRBJ2-7,ASSVSGSPTYEQY
TRBV6-5,NA,TRBJ2-7,ASSYRGSTETYEQY
TRBV29-1,few,TRBJ2-7,SVGSGAYEQY
TRBV7-2,few,TRBJ1-1,ASNQGATVWGTEAF
TRBV12-3/TRBV12-4,NA,TRBJ2-3,ASSAGLTQY
TRBV29-1,NA,TRBJ2-3,SSLGQGAFRGDTQY
TRBV5-5,NA,TRBJ2-1,ASSVTGGAYNEQF
TRBV12-3/TRBV12-4,NA,TRBJ2-1,ASHGGLRPNNEQF
TRBV27,NA,TRBJ2-5,ASSSPSTGSGETQY
TRBV28,NA,TRBJ2-1,ATQSSYNEQF
TRBV7-9,NA,TRBJ1-1,AIRPEAF
TRBV12-3/TRBV12-4,few,TRBJ1-2,ASSTGPGYT
TRBV20-1,few,TRBJ2-2,SARDALAITGELF
TRBV12-3/TRBV12-4,NA,TRBJ2-1,ASRLAGGPVDEQF
TRBV6-1,NA,TRBJ2-2,ASSWTSGTGELF
TRBV4-3,NA,TRBJ2-1,ASSLGLAGVTYNEQF
TRBV6-1,few,TRBJ2-2,ASSTDRGQTGELF
TRBV2,few,TRBJ2-1,ASRGFDEQF
TRBV5-1,once,TRBJ2-5,ASSSQSLQETQY
TRBV20-1,few,TRBJ2-5,SAKGLAGGQETQY
TRBV6-2/TRBV6-3,NA,TRBJ2-1,ASGPGIEQF
TRBV4-2,few,TRBJ2-1,ASSQETRGGYNEQF
TRBV29-1,NA,TRBJ1-1,SVEGDPEAF
TRBV20-1,NA,TRBJ1-2,SARLTGGDGYT
TRBV6-2/TRBV6-3,NA,TRBJ2-1,ASKVGDIYNEQF
TRBV11-3,NA,TRBJ2-7,ASSPENPYEQY
TRBV20-1,NA,TRBJ2-1,SARVSGVSYNEQF
TRBV6-1,few,TRBJ1-1,ASSTGRLSNTEAF
TRBV11-2,NA,TRBJ2-5,ASRRLGQETQY
TRBV29-1,NA,TRBJ1-2,SVDLRVNGRPANYGYT
TRBV7-2,NA,TRBJ2-5,ASSLISATQY
TRBV20-1,many,TRBJ2-4,SAGGLAKNIQY
TRBV7-2,many,TRBJ2-1,ASSLSSGFTYNEQF
TRBV20-1,few,TRBJ2-1,SARDWVSYNEQF
TRBV6-1,NA,TRBJ2-2,ASRTSGRYMNTGELF
TRBV5-1,few,TRBJ2-7,ASSPPYEVSYEQY
TRBV7-2,NA,TRBJ2-7,ASSLAEQVYYEQY
TRBV7-8,NA,TRBJ2-7,ASSWTSGGTYEQY
TRBV2,NA,TRBJ2-5,AKLRSGPQETQY
TRBV6-2/TRBV6-3,few,TRBJ2-1,ASSFQGAGDEQF
TRBV24-1,many,TRBJ2-3,ATSDSTGTTDTQY
TRBV29-1,few,TRBJ1-1,SALEGYTEAF